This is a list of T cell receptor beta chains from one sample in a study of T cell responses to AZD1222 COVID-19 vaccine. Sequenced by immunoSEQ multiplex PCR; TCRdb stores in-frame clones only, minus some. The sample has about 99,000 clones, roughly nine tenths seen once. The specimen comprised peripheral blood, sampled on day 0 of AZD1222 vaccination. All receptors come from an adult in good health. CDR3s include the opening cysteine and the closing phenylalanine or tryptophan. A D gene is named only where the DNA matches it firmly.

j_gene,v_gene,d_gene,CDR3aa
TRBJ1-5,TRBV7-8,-,CASSLAAGQNQPQHF
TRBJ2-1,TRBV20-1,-,CSAGEKDEQFF
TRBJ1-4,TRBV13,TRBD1,CASSQTGESDEKLFF
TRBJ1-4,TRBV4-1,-,CASSQTGVNEKLFF
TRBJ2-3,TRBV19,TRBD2,CASSIGTSGRTDTQYF
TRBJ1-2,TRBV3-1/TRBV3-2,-,CASSQDLTNYFGPNQYYGYTF
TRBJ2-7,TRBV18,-,CASSSRADEQYF
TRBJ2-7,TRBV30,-,CAWSRDYEQYF
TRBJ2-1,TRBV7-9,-,CAIRISGLYNEQFF
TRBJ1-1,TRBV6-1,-,CASSEALINTEAFF
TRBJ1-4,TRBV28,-,CASSLGWGNEKLFF
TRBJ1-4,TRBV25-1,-,CASSDFEATNEKLFF
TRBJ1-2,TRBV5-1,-,CASSLEGRLYGYTF
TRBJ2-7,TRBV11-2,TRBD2,CASSLGGTSGGAEEQYF
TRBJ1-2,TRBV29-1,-,CSVVVDSHNYGYTF